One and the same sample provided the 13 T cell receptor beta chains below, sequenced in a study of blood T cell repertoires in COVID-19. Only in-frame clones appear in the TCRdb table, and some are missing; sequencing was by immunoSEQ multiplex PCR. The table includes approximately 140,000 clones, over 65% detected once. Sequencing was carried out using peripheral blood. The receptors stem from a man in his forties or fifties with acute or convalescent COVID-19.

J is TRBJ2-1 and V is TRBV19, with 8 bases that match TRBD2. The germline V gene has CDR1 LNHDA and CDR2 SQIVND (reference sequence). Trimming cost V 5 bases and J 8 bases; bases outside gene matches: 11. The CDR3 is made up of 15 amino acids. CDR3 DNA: TGTGCCAGTAGTCTACCGGGACTAGGAGTGGATGAGCAGTTCTTC. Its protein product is CASSLPGLGVDEQFF.

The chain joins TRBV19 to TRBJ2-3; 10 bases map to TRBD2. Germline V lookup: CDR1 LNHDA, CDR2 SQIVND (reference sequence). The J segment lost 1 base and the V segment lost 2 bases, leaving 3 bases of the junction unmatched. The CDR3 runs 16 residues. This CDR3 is CASSIYSGGGTDTQYF. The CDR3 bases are TGTGCCAGTAGTATATACAGCGGGGGGGGCACAGATACGCAGTATTTT.

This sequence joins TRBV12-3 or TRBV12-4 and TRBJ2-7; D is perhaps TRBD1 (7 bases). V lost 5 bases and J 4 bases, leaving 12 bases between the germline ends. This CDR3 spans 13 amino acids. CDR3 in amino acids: CASSRPGGYEQYF. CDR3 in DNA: TGTGCCAGCAGTAGGCCAGGGGGGTACGAGCAGTACTTC.

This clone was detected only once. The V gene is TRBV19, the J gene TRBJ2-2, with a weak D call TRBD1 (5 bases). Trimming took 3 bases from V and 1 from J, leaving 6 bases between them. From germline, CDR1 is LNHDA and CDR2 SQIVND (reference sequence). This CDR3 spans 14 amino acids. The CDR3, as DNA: TGTGCCAGTAGTATGACAGAGAACACCGGGGAGCTGTTTTTT. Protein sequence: CASSMTENTGELFF. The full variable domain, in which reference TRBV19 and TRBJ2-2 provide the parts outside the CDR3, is DGGITQSPKYLFRKEGQNVTLSCEQNLNHDAMYWYRQDPGQGLRLIYYSQIVNDFQKGDIAEGYSVSREKKESFPLTVTSAQKNPTAFYLCASSMTENTGELFFGEGSRLTVL.

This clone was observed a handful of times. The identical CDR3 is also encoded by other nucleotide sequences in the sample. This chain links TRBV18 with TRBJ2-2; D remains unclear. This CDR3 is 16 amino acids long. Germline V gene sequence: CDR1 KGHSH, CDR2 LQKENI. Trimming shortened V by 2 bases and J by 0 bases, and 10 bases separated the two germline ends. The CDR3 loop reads CASSPGHISNTGELFF. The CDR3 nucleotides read TGTGCCAGCTCACCAGGGCACATTTCGAACACCGGGGAGCTGTTTTTT.

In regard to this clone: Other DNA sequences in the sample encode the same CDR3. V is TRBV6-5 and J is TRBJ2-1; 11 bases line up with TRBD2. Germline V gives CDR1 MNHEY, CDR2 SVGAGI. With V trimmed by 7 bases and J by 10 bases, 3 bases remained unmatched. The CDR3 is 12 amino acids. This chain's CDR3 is CASTRTSGEQFF. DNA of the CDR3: TGTGCCAGCACCCGGACTAGCGGGGAGCAGTTCTTC.

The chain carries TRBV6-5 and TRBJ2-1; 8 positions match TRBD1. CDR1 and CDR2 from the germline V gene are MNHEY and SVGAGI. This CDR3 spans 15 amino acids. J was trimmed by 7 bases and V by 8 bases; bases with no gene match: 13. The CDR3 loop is CASFSGGQVGNEQFF. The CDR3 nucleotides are TGTGCCAGCTTCTCTGGGGGACAGGTCGGAAATGAGCAGTTCTTC.

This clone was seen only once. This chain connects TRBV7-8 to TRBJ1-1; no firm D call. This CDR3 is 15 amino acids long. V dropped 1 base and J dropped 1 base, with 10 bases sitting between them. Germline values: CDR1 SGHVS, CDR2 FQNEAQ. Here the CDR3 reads CASSLVRMGNTEAFF. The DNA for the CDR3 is TGTGCCAGCAGCTTAGTGCGGATGGGGAACACTGAAGCTTTCTTT.

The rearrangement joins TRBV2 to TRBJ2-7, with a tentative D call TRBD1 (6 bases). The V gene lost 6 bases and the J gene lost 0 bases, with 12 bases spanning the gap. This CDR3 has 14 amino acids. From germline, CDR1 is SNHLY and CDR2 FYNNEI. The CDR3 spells CASSWGQISYEQYF. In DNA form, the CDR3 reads TGTGCCAGCAGCTGGGGGCAGATCTCCTACGAGCAGTACTTC. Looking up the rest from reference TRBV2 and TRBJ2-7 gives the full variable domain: EPEVTQTPSHQVTQMGQEVILRCVPISNHLYFYWYRQILGQKVEFLVSFYNNEISEKSEIFDDQFSVERPDGSNFTLKIRSTKLEDSAMYFCASSWGQISYEQYFGPGTRLTVT.

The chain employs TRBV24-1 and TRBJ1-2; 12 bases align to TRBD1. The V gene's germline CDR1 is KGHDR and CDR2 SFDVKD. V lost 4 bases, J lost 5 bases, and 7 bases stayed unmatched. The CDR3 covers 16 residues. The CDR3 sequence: CATSDRTGQGAYGYTF. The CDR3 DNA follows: TGTGCCACCAGTGACCGTACGGGACAGGGGGCTTATGGCTACACCTTC.

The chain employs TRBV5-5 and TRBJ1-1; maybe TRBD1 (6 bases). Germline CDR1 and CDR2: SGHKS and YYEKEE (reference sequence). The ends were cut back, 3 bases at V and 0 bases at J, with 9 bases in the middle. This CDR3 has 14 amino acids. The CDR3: CASSSPGVNTEAFF. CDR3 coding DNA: TGTGCCAGCAGCTCCCCAGGGGTGAACACTGAAGCTTTCTTT.

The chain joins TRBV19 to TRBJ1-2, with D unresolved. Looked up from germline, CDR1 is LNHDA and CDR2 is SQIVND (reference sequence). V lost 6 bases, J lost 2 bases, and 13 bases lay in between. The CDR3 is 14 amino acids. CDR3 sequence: CASRPSGGNYGYTF. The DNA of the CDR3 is TGTGCCAGTAGGCCCTCCGGAGGGAACTATGGCTACACCTTC.

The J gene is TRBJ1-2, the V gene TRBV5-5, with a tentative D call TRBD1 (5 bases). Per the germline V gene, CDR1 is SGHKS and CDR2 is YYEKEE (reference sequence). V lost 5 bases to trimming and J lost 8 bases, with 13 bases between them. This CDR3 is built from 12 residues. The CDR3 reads CASRGTAPGYTF. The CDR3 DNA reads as TGTGCCAGCAGGGGGACTGCGCCAGGCTACACCTTC.